Listed below are T cell receptor beta chains from one sample, sequenced in a study of Ad26.COV2.S vaccination and SARS-CoV-2 variants. Profiling relied on immunoSEQ multiplex PCR, and the TCRdb table lists in-frame clones only, not all of them. The sample lists around 310,000 clones, roughly 88% seen once, with around 5.5% in the top ten. The sequences come from peripheral blood, collected in a trial of Ad26.COV2.S vaccine versus placebo. The receptors shown here come from a person aged 18-65 years who received the Ad26.COV2.S COVID-19 vaccine or a placebo. Each CDR3 is given with its conserved first and last residue. A D gene is named only where the DNA matches it firmly. Where a row states a size, it is once, few, many or the class of an expanded clone; other rows omit it.

V	J	length	size	D	CDR3	DNA
TRBV7-9	TRBJ1-1	12	NA	NA	CASTLGVTEAFF	TGTGCCAGTACCCTGGGTGTCACTGAAGCTTTCTTT
TRBV30	TRBJ1-2	15	NA	TRBD1	CAWRKSTGRNYGYTF	TGTGCCTGGAGGAAATCGACAGGGAGGAACTATGGCTACACCTTC
TRBV18	TRBJ2-3	16	NA	TRBD1	CASSLRQGPVPDTQYF	TGTGCCAGCTCACTTCGACAGGGCCCGGTCCCAGATACGCAGTATTTT
TRBV2	TRBJ2-3	16	NA	NA	CASSELGLAHTDTQYF	TGTGCCAGCAGTGAATTGGGGTTAGCGCACACAGATACGCAGTATTTT
TRBV19	TRBJ1-2	16	NA	NA	CASKGPPGIVNYGYTF	TGTGCCAGTAAGGGCCCCCCGGGGATCGTTAACTATGGCTACACCTTC
TRBV2	TRBJ2-1	14	NA	TRBD2	CASWGLAGRNEQFF	TGTGCCAGCTGGGGACTAGCGGGAAGGAATGAGCAGTTCTTC
TRBV10-1	TRBJ2-1	18	NA	TRBD2	CASSGMGASGGKLGEQFF	TGCGCCAGCAGCGGGATGGGGGCTAGCGGGGGTAAACTCGGTGAGCAGTTCTTC
TRBV27	TRBJ1-1	14	NA	NA	CASKYFSRYTEAFF	TGTGCCAGCAAGTACTTCTCACGCTACACTGAAGCTTTCTTT
TRBV19	TRBJ1-2	13	NA	NA	CASSISGATGYTF	TGTGCCAGTAGTATCTCAGGGGCTACTGGCTACACCTTC
TRBV24-1	TRBJ1-2	12	NA	NA	CATSNGGQRYTF	TGTGCCACCAGTAACGGAGGACAACGCTACACCTTC
TRBV7-9	TRBJ2-5	17	NA	TRBD1	CASSLDWGQGGQETQYF	TGTGCCAGCAGCTTAGATTGGGGACAGGGAGGTCAAGAGACCCAGTACTTC
TRBV28	TRBJ1-1	12	NA	TRBD1	CASARGQGVAFF	TGTGCCAGCGCGAGGGGGCAAGGGGTCGCTTTCTTT
TRBV18	TRBJ1-2	13	NA	TRBD1	CASSHDRESGYTF	TGTGCCAGCTCACACGACAGGGAGTCTGGCTACACCTTC
TRBV7-9	TRBJ1-2	13	NA	NA	CASSLVAAYGYTF	TGTGCCAGCAGCTTAGTGGCAGCTTATGGCTACACCTTC
TRBV7-9	TRBJ2-6	18	few	TRBD1	CASSPVHRGFTGANVLTF	TGTGCCAGCAGCCCAGTACACAGGGGGTTTACTGGGGCCAACGTCCTGACTTTC
TRBV25-1	TRBJ2-2	17	few	TRBD2	CASSDPVGRINTGELFF	TGTGCCAGCAGTGACCCGGTCGGGAGGATTAACACCGGGGAGCTGTTTTTT
TRBV7-2	TRBJ1-5	15	NA	NA	CASLAVGGGNQPQHF	TGTGCCAGCCTCGCGGTAGGAGGGGGCAATCAGCCCCAGCATTTT
TRBV9	TRBJ2-1	15	once	TRBD1	CASSLRQGAVAEQFF	TGTGCCAGCAGCTTGAGACAGGGGGCGGTGGCTGAGCAGTTCTTC
TRBV12-2	TRBJ1-5	15	few	NA	CASRARTVRNQPQHF	TGTGCAAGTCGCGCCCGGACAGTGCGAAATCAGCCCCAGCATTTT
TRBV7-9	TRBJ2-3	15	NA	NA	CASRAGISGTDTQYF	TGTGCCAGCAGGGCCGGGATCAGTGGCACAGATACGCAGTATTTT
TRBV27	TRBJ1-1	10	NA	NA	CASVAGKAFF	TGTGCCAGCGTCGCAGGAAAAGCTTTCTTT
TRBV13	TRBJ2-7	14	once	TRBD2	CASRRSGTRGEQYF	TGTGCCAGCAGGAGATCGGGGACTAGGGGCGAGCAGTACTTC
TRBV27	TRBJ2-1	15	NA	NA	CASRFDWGSYNEQFF	TGTGCCAGCAGATTCGACTGGGGCTCCTACAATGAGCAGTTCTTC
TRBV5-8	TRBJ2-7	16	NA	TRBD1	CASSPPGTGGASEQYF	TGTGCCAGCAGTCCCCCGGGCACAGGGGGCGCGTCCGAGCAGTACTTC
TRBV6-2/TRBV6-3	TRBJ1-1	17	once	NA	CASSYPHDTYMNTEAFF	TGTGCCAGCAGTTATCCCCATGACACATACATGAACACTGAAGCTTTCTTT
TRBV15	TRBJ1-4	13	NA	NA	CATSRDGNEKLFF	TGTGCCACCAGCAGAGACGGGAATGAAAAACTGTTTTTT
TRBV28	TRBJ1-2	15	NA	TRBD1	CASSLNLRGRGGYTF	TGTGCCAGCAGTTTAAACCTAAGGGGGCGGGGTGGCTACACCTTC
TRBV11-3	TRBJ2-6	14	NA	NA	CASSLEAGANVLTF	TGTGCCAGCAGCTTAGAGGCTGGGGCCAACGTCCTGACTTTC
TRBV6-2/TRBV6-3	TRBJ1-5	13	NA	NA	CASSYPGVQPQHF	TGTGCCAGCAGTTACCCAGGGGTCCAGCCCCAGCATTTT
TRBV7-9	TRBJ1-2	15	NA	NA	CASSLGQHPLFGYTF	TGTGCCAGCAGCTTAGGACAGCACCCTCTTTTTGGCTACACCTTC
TRBV2	TRBJ2-3	11	NA	NA	CASNIQRQVYF	TGTGCCAGCAACATACAGCGACAGGTGTATTTT
TRBV12-5	TRBJ1-4	18	NA	TRBD1	CASGLALTGKATNEKLFF	TGTGCTAGTGGTTTGGCCTTGACAGGGAAAGCAACTAATGAAAAACTGTTTTTT
TRBV6-2/TRBV6-3	TRBJ2-1	15	NA	NA	CASSPLGEGYNEQFF	TGTGCCAGCAGCCCCTTAGGCGAGGGCTACAATGAGCAGTTCTTC
TRBV6-2/TRBV6-3	TRBJ1-2	15	NA	NA	CASSYVVGRRYGYTF	TGTGCCAGCAGTTACGTAGTAGGACGCAGATATGGCTACACCTTC
TRBV6-2/TRBV6-3	TRBJ1-2	15	NA	TRBD1	CASSYRVRGADGYTF	TGTGCCAGCAGTTACAGGGTCAGGGGGGCGGATGGCTACACCTTC
TRBV6-2/TRBV6-3	TRBJ2-2	16	NA	NA	CASSYSGLAQAGELFF	TGTGCCAGCAGTTACTCTGGGCTAGCCCAGGCCGGGGAGCTGTTTTTT
TRBV28	TRBJ2-1	14	NA	TRBD1	CASSLGDRVDEQFF	TGTGCCAGCAGTTTGGGGGACAGGGTGGATGAGCAGTTCTTC
TRBV2	TRBJ1-2	13	NA	NA	CASSPAQTYGYTF	TGTGCCAGCAGCCCTGCCCAAACCTATGGCTACACCTTC
TRBV27	TRBJ1-1	13	few	NA	CASSFFGRPEAFF	TGTGCCAGCAGTTTTTTTGGGAGGCCTGAAGCTTTCTTT
TRBV27	TRBJ1-2	16	NA	TRBD1	CASSLLGQGGEYGYTF	TGTGCCAGCAGTCTCCTCGGACAGGGGGGGGAATATGGCTACACCTTC
TRBV29-1	TRBJ2-5	15	NA	NA	CSARSPRPTQETQYF	TGCAGCGCCAGATCCCCGCGGCCCACCCAAGAGACCCAGTACTTC
TRBV29-1	TRBJ1-1	12	NA	NA	CSVKTSNTEAFF	TGCAGCGTCAAGACAAGCAACACTGAAGCTTTCTTT
TRBV2	TRBJ1-5	16	NA	TRBD1	CASSERGRGWNQPQHF	TGTGCCAGCAGTGAAAGGGGCAGGGGGTGGAACCAGCCCCAGCATTTT
TRBV18	TRBJ1-4	15	NA	NA	CASSQGITTNEKLFF	TGTGCCAGCTCACAGGGTATAACAACTAATGAAAAACTGTTTTTT
TRBV29-1	TRBJ2-5	13	NA	TRBD1	CSMDRAGGETQYF	TGCAGCATGGACAGGGCCGGGGGAGAGACCCAGTACTTC
TRBV11-2	TRBJ2-1	12	NA	TRBD1	CATGQGFDEQFF	TGTGCCACGGGACAGGGCTTCGATGAGCAGTTCTTC
TRBV6-2/TRBV6-3	TRBJ1-5	17	few	TRBD1	CASSSGQGAIGNQPQHF	TGTGCCAGCAGTTCGGGGCAGGGGGCCATCGGCAATCAGCCCCAGCATTTT
TRBV27	TRBJ1-5	14	few	NA	CASSLSRGNQPQHF	TGTGCCAGCAGTTTATCTAGGGGGAATCAGCCCCAGCATTTT
TRBV11-2	TRBJ1-1	15	NA	NA	CASSLGTDWDTEAFF	TGTGCCAGCAGCTTAGGGACAGATTGGGACACTGAAGCTTTCTTT
TRBV6-1	TRBJ1-2	19	NA	NA	CASSEVRWSGTYNYRGYTF	TGTGCCAGCAGTGAAGTAAGATGGTCGGGAACCTACAACTATCGAGGCTACACCTTC
TRBV6-2/TRBV6-3	TRBJ1-5	15	NA	NA	CASSYHEKGDQPQHF	TGTGCCAGCAGTTACCACGAGAAGGGGGATCAGCCCCAGCATTTT
TRBV6-5	TRBJ2-1	13	NA	NA	CASVDNSYNEQFF	TGTGCCAGCGTTGATAACTCCTACAATGAGCAGTTCTTC
TRBV29-1	TRBJ2-2	16	NA	TRBD1	CSVLLPGQGITGELFF	TGCAGCGTCCTCCTCCCGGGACAGGGAATAACCGGGGAGCTGTTTTTT
TRBV5-6	TRBJ1-3	18	NA	NA	CASSLVSGPPISGNTIYF	TGTGCCAGCAGCTTGGTTTCCGGTCCACCTATCTCTGGAAACACCATATATTTT
TRBV19	TRBJ1-5	11	NA	NA	CASSGSQPQHF	TGTGCCAGTAGTGGTAGTCAGCCCCAGCATTTT
TRBV2	TRBJ1-4	12	NA	NA	CASSEIDEKLFF	TGTGCCAGCAGTGAAATTGATGAAAAACTGTTTTTT
TRBV6-5	TRBJ2-2	15	NA	NA	CASSYSGANTGELFF	TGTGCCAGCAGTTACTCAGGGGCGAACACCGGGGAGCTGTTTTTT